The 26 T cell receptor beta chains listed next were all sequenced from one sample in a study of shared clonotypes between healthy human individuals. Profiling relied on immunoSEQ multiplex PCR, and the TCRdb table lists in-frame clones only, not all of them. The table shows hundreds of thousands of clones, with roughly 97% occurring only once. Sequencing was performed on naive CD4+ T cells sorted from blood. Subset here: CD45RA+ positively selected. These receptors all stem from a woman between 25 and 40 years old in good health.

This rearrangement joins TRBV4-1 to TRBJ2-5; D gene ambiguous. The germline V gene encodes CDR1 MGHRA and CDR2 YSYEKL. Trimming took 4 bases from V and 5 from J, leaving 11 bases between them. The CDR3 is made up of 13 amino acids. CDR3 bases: TGCGCCAGCAGCCGGGCAGGTAGTGAGACCCAGTACTTC. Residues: CASSRAGSETQYF.

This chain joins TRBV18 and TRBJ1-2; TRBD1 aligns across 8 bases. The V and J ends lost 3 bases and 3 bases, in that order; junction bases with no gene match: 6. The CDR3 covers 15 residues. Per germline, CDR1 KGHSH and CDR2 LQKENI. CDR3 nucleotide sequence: TGTGCCAGCTCACCGTCAGGGGGCGAAGACTATGGCTACACCTTC. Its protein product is CASSPSGGEDYGYTF.

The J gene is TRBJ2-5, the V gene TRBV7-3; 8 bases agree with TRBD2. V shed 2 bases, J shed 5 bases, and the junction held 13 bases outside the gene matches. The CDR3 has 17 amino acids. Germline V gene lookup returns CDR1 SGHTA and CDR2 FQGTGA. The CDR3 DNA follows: TGTGCCAGCAGCTTAGTTGCGGGAGGACCTTTCCGGGAGACCCAGTACTTC. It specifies CASSLVAGGPFRETQYF.

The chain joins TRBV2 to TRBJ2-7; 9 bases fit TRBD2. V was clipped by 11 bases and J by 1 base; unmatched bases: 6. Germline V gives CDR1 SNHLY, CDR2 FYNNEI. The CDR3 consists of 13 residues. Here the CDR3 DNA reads TGTGCCGGGAGCGGGAGGCTGTCCTACGAGCAGTACTTC. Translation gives CAGSGRLSYEQYF.

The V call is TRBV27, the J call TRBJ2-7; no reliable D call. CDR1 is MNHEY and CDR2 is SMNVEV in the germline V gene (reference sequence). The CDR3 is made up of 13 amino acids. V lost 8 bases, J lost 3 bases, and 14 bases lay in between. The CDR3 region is CASGPVGHYEQYF. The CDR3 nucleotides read TGTGCCAGCGGCCCAGTGGGCCACTACGAGCAGTACTTC.

The CDR3 protein is CASSLRDTGSYEQYF. In DNA form, the CDR3 reads TGTGCCAGCAGTCTCCGGGACACCGGGTCCTACGAGCAGTACTTC. This chain connects TRBV27 to TRBJ2-7, with D possibly matching TRBD1 (6 bases). This CDR3 contains 15 residues. V lost 5 bases, J lost 1 base, and 15 bases lay in between. Germline assignment: CDR1 MNHEY and CDR2 SMNVEV (reference sequence).

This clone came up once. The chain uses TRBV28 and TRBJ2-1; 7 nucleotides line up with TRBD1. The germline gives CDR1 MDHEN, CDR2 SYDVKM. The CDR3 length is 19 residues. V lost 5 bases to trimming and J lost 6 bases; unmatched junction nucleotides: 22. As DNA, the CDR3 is TGTGCCAGCAGTCCCCTGACAGGGAAAACCAATTTTAACTTCAATGAGCAGTTCTTC. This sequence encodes CASSPLTGKTNFNFNEQFF.

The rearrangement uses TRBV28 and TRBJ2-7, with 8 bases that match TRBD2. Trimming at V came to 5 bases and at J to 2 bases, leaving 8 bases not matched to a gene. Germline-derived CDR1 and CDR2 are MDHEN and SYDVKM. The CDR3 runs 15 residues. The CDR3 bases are TGTGCCAGCAGTACCGTCAGCGGGGGTACCTACGAGCAGTACTTC. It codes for CASSTVSGGTYEQYF.

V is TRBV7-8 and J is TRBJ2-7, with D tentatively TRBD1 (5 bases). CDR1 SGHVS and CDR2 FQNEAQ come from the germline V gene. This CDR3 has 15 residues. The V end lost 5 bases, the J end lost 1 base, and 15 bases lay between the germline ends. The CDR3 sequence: CASSARATVSYEQYF. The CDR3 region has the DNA TGTGCCAGCAGCGCCAGGGCGACCGTTTCCTACGAGCAGTACTTC. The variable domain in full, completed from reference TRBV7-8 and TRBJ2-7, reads GAGVSQSPRYKVAKRGQDVALRCDPISGHVSLFWYQQALGQGPEFLTYFQNEAQLDKSGLPSDRFFAERPEGSVSTLKIQRTQQEDSAVYLCASSARATVSYEQYFGPGTRLTVT.

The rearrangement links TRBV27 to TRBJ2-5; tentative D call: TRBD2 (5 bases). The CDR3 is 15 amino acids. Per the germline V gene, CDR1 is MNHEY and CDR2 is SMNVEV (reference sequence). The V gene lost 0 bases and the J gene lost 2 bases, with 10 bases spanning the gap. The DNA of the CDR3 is TGTGCCAGCAGTTTATCGGCGGGCCTACAAGAGACCCAGTACTTC. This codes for CASSLSAGLQETQYF.

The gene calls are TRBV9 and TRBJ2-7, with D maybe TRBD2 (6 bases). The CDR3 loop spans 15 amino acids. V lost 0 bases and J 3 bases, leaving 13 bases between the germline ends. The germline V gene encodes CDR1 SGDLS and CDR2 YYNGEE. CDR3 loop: CASSVGVAENYEQYF. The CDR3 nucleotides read TGTGCCAGCAGCGTAGGAGTAGCGGAAAACTACGAGCAGTACTTC. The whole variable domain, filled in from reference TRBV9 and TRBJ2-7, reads DSGVTQTPKHLITATGQRVTLRCSPRSGDLSVYWYQQSLDQGLQFLIQYYNGEERAKGNILERFSAQQFPDLHSELNLSSLELGDSALYFCASSVGVAENYEQYFGPGTRLTVT.

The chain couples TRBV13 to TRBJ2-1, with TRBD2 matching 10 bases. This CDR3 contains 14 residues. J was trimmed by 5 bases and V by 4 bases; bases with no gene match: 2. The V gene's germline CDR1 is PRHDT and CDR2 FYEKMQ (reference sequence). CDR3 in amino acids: CASSSAGGHNEQFF. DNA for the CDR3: TGTGCCAGCAGCTCAGCGGGAGGGCACAATGAGCAGTTCTTC.

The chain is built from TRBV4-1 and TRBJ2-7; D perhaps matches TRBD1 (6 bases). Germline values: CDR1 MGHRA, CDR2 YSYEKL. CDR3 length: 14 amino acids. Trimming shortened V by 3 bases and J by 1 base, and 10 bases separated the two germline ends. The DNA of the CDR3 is TGCGCCAGCAGCCACCCGGGACATTCCTACGAGCAGTACTTC. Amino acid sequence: CASSHPGHSYEQYF.

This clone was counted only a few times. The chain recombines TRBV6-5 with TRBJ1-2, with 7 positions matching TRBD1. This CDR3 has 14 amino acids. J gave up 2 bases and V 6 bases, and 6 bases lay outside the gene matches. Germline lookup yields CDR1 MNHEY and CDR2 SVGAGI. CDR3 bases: TGTGCCAGCAGACGACAGGGCCTCAACTATGGCTACACCTTC. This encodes CASRRQGLNYGYTF.

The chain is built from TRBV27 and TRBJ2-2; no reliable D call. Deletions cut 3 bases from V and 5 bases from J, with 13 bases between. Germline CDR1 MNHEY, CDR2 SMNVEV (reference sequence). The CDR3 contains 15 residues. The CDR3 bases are TGTGCCAGCAGTTTCTCCGAGATGGCGACCGGGGAGCTGTTTTTT. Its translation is CASSFSEMATGELFF.

In nucleotides, the CDR3 is TGTGCCAGCAGCGTGACAGGGTTCGGAAACACCATATATTTT. Translation: CASSVTGFGNTIYF. The chain is built from TRBV7-2 and TRBJ1-3, with 7 bases matching TRBD1. Germline CDR1 and CDR2: SGHTA and FQGNSA. The CDR3 runs 14 residues. V lost 5 bases to trimming and J lost 4 bases; unmatched junction nucleotides: 5.

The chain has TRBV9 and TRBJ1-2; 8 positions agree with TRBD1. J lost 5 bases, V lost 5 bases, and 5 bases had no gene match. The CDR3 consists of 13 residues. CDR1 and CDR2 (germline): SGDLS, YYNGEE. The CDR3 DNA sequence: TGTGCCAGCAGTCCGGACAGGGAGTATGGCTACACCTTC. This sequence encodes CASSPDREYGYTF. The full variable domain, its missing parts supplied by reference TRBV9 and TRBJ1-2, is DSGVTQTPKHLITATGQRVTLRCSPRSGDLSVYWYQQSLDQGLQFLIQYYNGEERAKGNILERFSAQQFPDLHSELNLSSLELGDSALYFCASSPDREYGYTFGSGTRLTVV.

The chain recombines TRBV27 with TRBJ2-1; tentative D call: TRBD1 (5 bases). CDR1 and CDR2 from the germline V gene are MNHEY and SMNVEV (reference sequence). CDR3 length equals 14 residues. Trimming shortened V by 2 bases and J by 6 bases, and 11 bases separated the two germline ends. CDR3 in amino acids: CASSLRQIINEQFF. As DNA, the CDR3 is TGTGCCAGCAGTTTACGACAGATTATCAATGAGCAGTTCTTC.

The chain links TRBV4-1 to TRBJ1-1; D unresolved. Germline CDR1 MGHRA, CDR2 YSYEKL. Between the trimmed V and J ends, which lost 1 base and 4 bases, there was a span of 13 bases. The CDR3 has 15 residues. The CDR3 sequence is CASSQGLIGGTEAFF. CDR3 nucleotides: TGCGCCAGCAGCCAAGGTCTAATAGGAGGCACTGAAGCTTTCTTT.

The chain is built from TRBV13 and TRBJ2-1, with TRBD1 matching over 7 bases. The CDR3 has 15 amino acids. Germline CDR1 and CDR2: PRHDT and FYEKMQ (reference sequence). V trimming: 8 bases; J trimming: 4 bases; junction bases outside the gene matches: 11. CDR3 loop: CASATEQGQYNEQFF. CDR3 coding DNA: TGTGCCAGCGCCACGGAACAGGGACAGTACAATGAGCAGTTCTTC.

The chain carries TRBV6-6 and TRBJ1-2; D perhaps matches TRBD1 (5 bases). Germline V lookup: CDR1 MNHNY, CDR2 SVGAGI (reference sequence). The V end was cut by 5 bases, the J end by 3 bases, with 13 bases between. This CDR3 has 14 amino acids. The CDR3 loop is CASSGGSRYYGYTF. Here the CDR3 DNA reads TGTGCCAGCAGTGGGGGGTCCCGTTACTATGGCTACACCTTC.

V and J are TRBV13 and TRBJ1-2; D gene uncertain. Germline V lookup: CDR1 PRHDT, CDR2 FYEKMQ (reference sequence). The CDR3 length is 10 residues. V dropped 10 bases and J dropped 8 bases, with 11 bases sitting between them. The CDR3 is CATTQEGYTF. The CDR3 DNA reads TGTGCCACCACCCAGGAGGGCTACACCTTC.

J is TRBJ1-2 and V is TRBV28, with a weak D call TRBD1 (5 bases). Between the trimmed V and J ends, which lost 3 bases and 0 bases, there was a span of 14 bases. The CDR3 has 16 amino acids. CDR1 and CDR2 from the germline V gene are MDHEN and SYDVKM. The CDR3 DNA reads TGTGCCAGCAGTTTTAGGGGAGGTCGAGCTAACTATGGCTACACCTTC. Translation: CASSFRGGRANYGYTF.

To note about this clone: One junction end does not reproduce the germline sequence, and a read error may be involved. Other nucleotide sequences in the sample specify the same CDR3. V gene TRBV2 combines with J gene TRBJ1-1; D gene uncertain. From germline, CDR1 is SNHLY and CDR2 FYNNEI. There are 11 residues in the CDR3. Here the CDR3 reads CASEENTEAFF. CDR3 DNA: TGTGCCAGCGAGGAGAACACCGAAGCTTTCTTT.

CDR3 loop: CASSTPGPGSYGYTF. The CDR3 bases are TGTGCCAGCAGTACCCCGGGCCCCGGGAGCTATGGCTACACCTTC. V usage is TRBV5-6 and J usage is TRBJ1-2; D gene ambiguous. The CDR3 is 15 residues long. Looked up from germline, CDR1 is SGHDT and CDR2 is YYEEEE. Trimming left V 5 bases short and J 4 bases short, with 18 bases between.

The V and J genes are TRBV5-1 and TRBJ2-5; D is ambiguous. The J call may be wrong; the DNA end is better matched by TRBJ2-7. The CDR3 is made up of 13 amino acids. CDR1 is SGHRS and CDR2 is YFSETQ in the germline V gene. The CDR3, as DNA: TGCGCCAGCAGTGACGGTGGCCCCTACGAGCAGTACTTC. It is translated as CASSDGGPYEQYF.